This TCR beta chain was captured by sequencing in a study of cytomegalovirus exposure and HLA in healthy donors. While unrecorded immune exposures were likely, the donors were nominally healthy when sampled. In the PCR, 60 Vbeta and 13 Jbeta primers were used. Here immunoSEQ multiplex PCR was the method, and the copy in TCRdb shows in-frame clones only, minus some. Its table records approximately 150,000 clones. The CDR3 length is 14 residues. V dropped 6 bases and J dropped 5 bases, with 19 bases sitting between them. Looked up from germline, CDR1 is SQVTM and CDR2 is ANQGSEA. The specimen was PBMCs. This rearrangement joins TRBV29-1 to TRBJ1-1, with D perhaps TRBD1 (6 bases). This TCR was sampled from a male donor in good health and CMV-seronegative. CDR3 bases: TGCAGCGTCCAGCACCTACAGGGTGAAACTGAAGCTTTCTTT. It translates to CSVQHLQGETEAFF.